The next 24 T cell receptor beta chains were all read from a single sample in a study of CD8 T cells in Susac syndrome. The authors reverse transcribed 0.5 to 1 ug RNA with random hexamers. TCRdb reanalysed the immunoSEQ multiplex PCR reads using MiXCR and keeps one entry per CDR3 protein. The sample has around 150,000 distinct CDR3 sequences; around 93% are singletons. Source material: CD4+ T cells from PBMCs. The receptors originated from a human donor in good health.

The CDR3 reads CSVRQGRQETQYF. The CDR3 DNA is TGCAGCGTACGACAGGGGCGGCAAGAGACCCAGTACTTC. The chain carries TRBV29-1 and TRBJ2-5, with 8 bases lining up with TRBD1. Germline V gene lookup returns CDR1 SQVTM and CDR2 ANQGSEA. The ends lost 6 bases at V and 2 bases at J; junction bases unmatched: 5. CDR3 length: 13 amino acids.

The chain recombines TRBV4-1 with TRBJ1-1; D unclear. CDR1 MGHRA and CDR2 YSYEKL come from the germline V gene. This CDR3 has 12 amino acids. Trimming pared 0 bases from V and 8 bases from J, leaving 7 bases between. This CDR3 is CASSQDRREAFF. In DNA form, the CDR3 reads TGCGCCAGCAGCCAAGATCGGAGAGAAGCTTTCTTT.

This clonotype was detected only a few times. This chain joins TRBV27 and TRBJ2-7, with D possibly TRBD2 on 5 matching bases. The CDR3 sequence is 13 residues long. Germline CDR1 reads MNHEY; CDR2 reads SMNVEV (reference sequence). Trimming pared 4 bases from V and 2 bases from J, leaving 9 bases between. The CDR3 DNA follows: TGTGCCAGCAGTTCCGGACTGACCTACGAGCAGTACTTC. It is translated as CASSSGLTYEQYF.

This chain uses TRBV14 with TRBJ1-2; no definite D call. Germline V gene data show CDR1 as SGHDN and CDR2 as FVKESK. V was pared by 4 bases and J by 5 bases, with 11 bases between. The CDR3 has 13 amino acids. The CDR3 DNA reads TGTGCCAGCAGCCCGCGTCCCTTGTATGGCTACACCTTC. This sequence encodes CASSPRPLYGYTF.

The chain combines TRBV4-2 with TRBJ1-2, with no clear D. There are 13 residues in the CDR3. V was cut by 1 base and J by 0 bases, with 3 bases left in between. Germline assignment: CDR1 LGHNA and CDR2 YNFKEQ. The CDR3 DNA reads TGTGCCAGCAGCCAAGGAACTAACTATGGCTACACCTTC. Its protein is CASSQGTNYGYTF.

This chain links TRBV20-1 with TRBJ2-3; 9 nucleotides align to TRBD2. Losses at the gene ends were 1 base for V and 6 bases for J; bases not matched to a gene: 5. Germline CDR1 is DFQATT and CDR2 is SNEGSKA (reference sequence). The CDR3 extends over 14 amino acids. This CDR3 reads CSARAAGGMDTQYF. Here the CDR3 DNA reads TGCAGTGCTAGAGCGGCGGGGGGGATGGATACGCAGTATTTT.

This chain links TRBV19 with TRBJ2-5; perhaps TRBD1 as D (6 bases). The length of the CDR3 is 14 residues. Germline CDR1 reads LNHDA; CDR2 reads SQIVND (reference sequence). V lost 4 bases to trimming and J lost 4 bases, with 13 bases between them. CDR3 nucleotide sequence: TGTGCCAGTAGTACAAAGACAGGCCCAGAGACCCAGTACTTC. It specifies CASSTKTGPETQYF.

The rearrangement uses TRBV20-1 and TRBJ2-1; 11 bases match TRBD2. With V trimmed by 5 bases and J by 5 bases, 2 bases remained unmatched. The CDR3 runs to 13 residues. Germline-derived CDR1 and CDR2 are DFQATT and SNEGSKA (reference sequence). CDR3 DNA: TGCAGTGCTCGGACTAGCGGGCACAATGAGCAGTTCTTC. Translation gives CSARTSGHNEQFF.

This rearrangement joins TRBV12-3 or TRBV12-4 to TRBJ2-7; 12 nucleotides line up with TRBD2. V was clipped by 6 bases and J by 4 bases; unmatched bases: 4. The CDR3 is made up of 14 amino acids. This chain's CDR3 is CASRGGLAGYEQYF. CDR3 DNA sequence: TGTGCCAGCAGAGGGGGACTAGCGGGTTACGAGCAGTACTTC.

The CDR3 coding sequence is TGTGCCAGCAGCCAATCGGGCAGGGGAAGCGAAAAACTGTTTTTT. It codes for CASSQSGRGSEKLFF. The gene calls are TRBV16 and TRBJ1-4; D is possibly TRBD1 (6 bases). The CDR3 consists of 15 residues. V lost 0 bases and J 8 bases, leaving 13 bases between the germline ends. CDR1 is KGHSY and CDR2 is FQNENV in the germline V gene.

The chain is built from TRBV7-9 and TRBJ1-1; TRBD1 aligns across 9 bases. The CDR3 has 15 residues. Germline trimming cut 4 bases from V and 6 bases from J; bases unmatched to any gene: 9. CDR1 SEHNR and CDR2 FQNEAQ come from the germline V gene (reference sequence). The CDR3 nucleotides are TGTGCCAGCAGCTCCCTCGGGACAGGGCAGTCTGAAGCTTTCTTT. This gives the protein CASSSLGTGQSEAFF.

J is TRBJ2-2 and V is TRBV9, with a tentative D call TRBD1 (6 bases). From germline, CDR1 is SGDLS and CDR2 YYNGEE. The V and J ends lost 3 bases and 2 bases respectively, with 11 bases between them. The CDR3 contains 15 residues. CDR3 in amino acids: CASSGTVINTGELFF. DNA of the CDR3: TGTGCCAGCAGCGGGACAGTTATCAACACCGGGGAGCTGTTTTTT.

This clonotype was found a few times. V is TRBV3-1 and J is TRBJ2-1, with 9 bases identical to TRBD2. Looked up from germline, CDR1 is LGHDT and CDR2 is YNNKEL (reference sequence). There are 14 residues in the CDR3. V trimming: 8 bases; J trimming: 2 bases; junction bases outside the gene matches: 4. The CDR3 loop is CASRLAGTYNEQFF. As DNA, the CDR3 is TGTGCCAGCCGCCTAGCGGGAACCTACAATGAGCAGTTCTTC.

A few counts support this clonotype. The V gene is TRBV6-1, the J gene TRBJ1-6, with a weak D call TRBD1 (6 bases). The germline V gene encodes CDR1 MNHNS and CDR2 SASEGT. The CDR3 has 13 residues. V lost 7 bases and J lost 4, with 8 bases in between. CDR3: CASTQGYNSPLHF. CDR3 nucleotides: TGTGCCAGCACCCAGGGGTATAATTCACCCCTCCACTTT.

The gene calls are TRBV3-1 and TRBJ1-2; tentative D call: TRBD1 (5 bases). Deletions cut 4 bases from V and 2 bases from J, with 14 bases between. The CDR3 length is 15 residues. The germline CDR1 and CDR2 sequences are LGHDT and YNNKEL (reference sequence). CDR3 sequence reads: CASSPGTVENYGYTF. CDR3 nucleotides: TGTGCCAGCAGCCCCGGGACGGTAGAGAACTATGGCTACACCTTC.

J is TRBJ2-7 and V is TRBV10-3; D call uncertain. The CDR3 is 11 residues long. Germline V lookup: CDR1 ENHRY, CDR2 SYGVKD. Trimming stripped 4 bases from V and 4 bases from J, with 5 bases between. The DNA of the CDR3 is TGTGCCATCAGTGCCTTTTACGAGCAGTACTTC. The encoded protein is CAISAFYEQYF.

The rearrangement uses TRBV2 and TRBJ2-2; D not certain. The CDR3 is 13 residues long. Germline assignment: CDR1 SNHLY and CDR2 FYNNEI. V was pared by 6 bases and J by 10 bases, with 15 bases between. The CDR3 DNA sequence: TGTGCCAGCAGATACGCATTCAGACCGGAGCTGTTTTTT. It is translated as CASRYAFRPELFF. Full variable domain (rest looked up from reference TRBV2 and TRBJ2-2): EPEVTQTPSHQVTQMGQEVILRCVPISNHLYFYWYRQILGQKVEFLVSFYNNEISEKSEIFDDQFSVERPDGSNFTLKIRSTKLEDSAMYFCASRYAFRPELFFGEGSRLTVL.

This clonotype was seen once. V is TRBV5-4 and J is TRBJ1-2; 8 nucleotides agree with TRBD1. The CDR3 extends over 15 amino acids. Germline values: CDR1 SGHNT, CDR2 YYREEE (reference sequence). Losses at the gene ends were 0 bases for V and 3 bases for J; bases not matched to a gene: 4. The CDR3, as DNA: TGTGCCAGCAGCTTGGCCCGGGGACAGGACTATGGCTACACCTTC. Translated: CASSLARGQDYGYTF.

CDR3 coding DNA: TGTGCCAGCAGCGTAGCCCCCAATCCCAACACTGAAGCTTTCTTT. Translating it yields CASSVAPNPNTEAFF. This chain uses TRBV9 with TRBJ1-1; no clear D gene. V lost 0 bases to trimming and J lost 2 bases, with 11 bases between them. Germline CDR1 SGDLS, CDR2 YYNGEE. This CDR3 is 15 amino acids long.

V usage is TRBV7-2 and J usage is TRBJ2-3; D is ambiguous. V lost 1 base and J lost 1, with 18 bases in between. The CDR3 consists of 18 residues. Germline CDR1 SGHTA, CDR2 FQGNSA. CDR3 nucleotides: TGTGCCAGCAGCTTAGGAGACAAGACGGTGAGCCGCACAGATACGCAGTATTTT. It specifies CASSLGDKTVSRTDTQYF.

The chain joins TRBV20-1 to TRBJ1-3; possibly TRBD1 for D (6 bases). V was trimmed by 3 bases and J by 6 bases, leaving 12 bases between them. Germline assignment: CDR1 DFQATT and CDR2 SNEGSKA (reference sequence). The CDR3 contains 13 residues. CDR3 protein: CSARQTGENTIYF. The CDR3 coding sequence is TGCAGTGCTAGGCAGACAGGAGAAAACACCATATATTTT.

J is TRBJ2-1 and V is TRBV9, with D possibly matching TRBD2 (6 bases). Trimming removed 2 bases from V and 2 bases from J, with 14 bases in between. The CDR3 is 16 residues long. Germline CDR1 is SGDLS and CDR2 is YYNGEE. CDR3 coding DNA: TGTGCCAGCAGCGTTTTGGGGGGACGGACCTACAATGAGCAGTTCTTC. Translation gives CASSVLGGRTYNEQFF.

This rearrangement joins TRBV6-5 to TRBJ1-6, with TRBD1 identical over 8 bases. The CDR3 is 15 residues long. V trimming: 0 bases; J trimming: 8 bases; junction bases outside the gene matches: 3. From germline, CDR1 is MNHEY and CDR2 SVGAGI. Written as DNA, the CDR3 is TGTGCCAGCAGTTACTCAGGACAGGGCTATTCACCCCTCCACTTT. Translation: CASSYSGQGYSPLHF.

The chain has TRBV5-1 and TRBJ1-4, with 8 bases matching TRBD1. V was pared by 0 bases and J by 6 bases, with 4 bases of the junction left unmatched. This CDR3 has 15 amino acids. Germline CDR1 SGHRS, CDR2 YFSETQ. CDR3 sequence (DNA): TGCGCCAGCAGCTTGGGACAGGGGATCGATGAAAAACTGTTTTTT. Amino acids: CASSLGQGIDEKLFF. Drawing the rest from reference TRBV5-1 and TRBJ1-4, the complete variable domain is KAGVTQTPRYLIKTRGQQVTLSCSPISGHRSVSWYQQTPGQGLQFLFEYFSETQRNKGNFPGRFSGRQFSNSRSEMNVSTLELGDSALYLCASSLGQGIDEKLFFGSGTQLSVL.